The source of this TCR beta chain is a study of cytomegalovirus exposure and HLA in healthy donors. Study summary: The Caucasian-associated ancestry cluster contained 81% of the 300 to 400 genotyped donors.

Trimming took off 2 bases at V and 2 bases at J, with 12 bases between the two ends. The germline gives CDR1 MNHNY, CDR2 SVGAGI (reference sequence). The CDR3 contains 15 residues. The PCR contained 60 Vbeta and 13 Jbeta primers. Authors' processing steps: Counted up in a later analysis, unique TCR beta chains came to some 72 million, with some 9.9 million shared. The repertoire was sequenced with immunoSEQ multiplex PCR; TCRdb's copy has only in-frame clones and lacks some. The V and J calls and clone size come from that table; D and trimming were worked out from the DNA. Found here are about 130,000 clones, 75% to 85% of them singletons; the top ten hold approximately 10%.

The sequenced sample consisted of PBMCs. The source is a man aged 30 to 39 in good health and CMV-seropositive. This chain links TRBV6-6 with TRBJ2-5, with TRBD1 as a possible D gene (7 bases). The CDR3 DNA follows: TGTGCCAGCAGTTACGGCGGGACAGTTCAAGAGACCCAGTACTTC. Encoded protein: CASSYGGTVQETQYF.